This paragraph covers one TCR beta chain sequence. The sample is drawn from a study of beta chain features in type 1 diabetes. At the level of the study: Patients and healthy donors were similar in age, gender and cell yields.

V was shortened by 0 bases and J by 4 bases, with 13 bases between the two germline ends. Germline values: CDR1 LGHNA, CDR2 YSLEER. CDR3 length equals 16 residues. Every bit of the isolated RNA underwent reverse transcription, so sequencing read expressed TCRB transcripts. There were 3 million to 4 million reads on average in the naive, central memory and regulatory T cell samples. The data were produced by immunoSEQ multiplex PCR, yet TCRdb's version contains in-frame clones alone and is incomplete. The table includes some 220,000 clones, roughly 11% detected once. Researchers reported sorting CD4+ naive, central memory, regulatory and stem cell-like memory cells via CD45RO/CCR7/CD25/CD127/CD95/CD27.

V is TRBV4-3 and J is TRBJ2-1; D remains unclear. The clonotype comes from a man younger than 30 in good health. Sequenced input: central memory CD4+ T cells from blood. This chain's CDR3 is CASSQESNWPYNEQFF. As DNA, the CDR3 is TGCGCCAGCAGCCAAGAAAGCAATTGGCCTTACAATGAGCAGTTCTTC.